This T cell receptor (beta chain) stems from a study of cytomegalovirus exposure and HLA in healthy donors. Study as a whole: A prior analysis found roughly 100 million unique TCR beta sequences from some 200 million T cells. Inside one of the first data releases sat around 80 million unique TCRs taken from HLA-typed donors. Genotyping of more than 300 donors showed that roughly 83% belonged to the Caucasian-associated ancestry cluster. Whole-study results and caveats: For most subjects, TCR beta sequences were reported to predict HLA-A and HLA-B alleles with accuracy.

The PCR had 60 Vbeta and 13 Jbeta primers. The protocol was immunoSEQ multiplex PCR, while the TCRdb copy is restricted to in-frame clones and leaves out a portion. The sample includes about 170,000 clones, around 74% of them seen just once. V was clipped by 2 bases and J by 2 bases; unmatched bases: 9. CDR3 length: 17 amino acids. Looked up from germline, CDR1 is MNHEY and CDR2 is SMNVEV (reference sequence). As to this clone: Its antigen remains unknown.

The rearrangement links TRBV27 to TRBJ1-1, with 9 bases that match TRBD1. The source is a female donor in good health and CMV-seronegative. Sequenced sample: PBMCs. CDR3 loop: CASSLMTGGKQNTEAFF. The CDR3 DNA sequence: TGTGCCAGCAGTTTAATGACAGGGGGAAAACAAAACACTGAAGCTTTCTTT.